The present entry profiles one T cell receptor beta chain with its context. This entry belongs to a study of cytomegalovirus exposure and HLA in healthy donors. V was trimmed by 1 base and J by 0 bases, leaving 9 bases between them. The CDR3 extends over 15 amino acids. CDR1 is SGHVS and CDR2 is FNYEAQ in the germline V gene. PCR used 60 Vbeta primers and 13 Jbeta primers. Only in-frame clones appear in the TCRdb table, and some are missing; sequencing was by immunoSEQ multiplex PCR. Among 60,000 to 85,000 clones listed, around 78% were seen once. The sample was PBMCs. The V gene is TRBV7-6, the J gene TRBJ1-1; D remains ambiguous. This receptor was taken from a man aged 35 to 55 in good health and CMV-seronegative. The CDR3 sequence is CASSLVPGLNTEAFF. The CDR3 DNA reads TGTGCCAGCAGCTTAGTCCCAGGATTGAACACTGAAGCTTTCTTT.